The TCR beta chain described here comes from a study of cytomegalovirus exposure and HLA in healthy donors (dated by TCRdb to 2016 to 2017). Background for the entire study: According to an earlier analysis of several hundred of the donors, 200 million or so T cells yielded 117 million unique TCR beta sequences and approximately 300 Gb of sequence data. The T cell repertoires of some 670 subjects were profiled by immunosequencing and related to cytomegalovirus serostatus. A later analysis re-analyzed previously published TCR beta repertoires from 660 or so donors and added high-resolution HLA genotyping to study TCR occurrence patterns. In addition to the first cohort of several hundred subjects, a separate validation cohort of 100 to 150 different subjects was used. The number of donors typed differed by locus, with 629-630 for A, B, C, DRB1 and DQB1, more than 500 for DQA1, about 610 for DPA1, and some 470 for DPB1. In the later analysis, no new phenotypic data were used to find candidate immune exposures; instead, reliance was placed on TCR beta sequences and their occurrence across donors. Genome-wide SNP genotypes for about 65% of the 666 donors were used in a later genetic analysis, which treated that subset as a discovery cohort. Alongside the repertoire data, information on donor age, sex, ethnicity and CMV serostatus was compiled. In an earlier analysis of several hundred of the donors, high-throughput TCR beta sequencing was used to judge whether each TCR beta V gene segment behaved as functional or pseudogenic. The study was designed to test whether signatures of past pathogen exposure could be identified by cataloging public T cell receptors. HLA typing covered class I and class II loci at four-digit resolution. Four or five DR-DQ haplotypes were treated as single units for association and clustering because of strong linkage in the cohort. An early release covering around 630 HLA-typed donors comprised 250 to 350 gigabases of sequencing data and some 79 million unique TCR sequences. Among some 410 genotyped donors of the cohort, an average of approximately 240,000 unique TCR beta nucleotide sequences were sequenced per donor, roughly 18% of them non-productive. To predict cytomegalovirus infection status, the study brought together high-throughput TCR immunosequencing, statistical association of individual TCRs with disease status, and machine learning. Among the roughly 390 genotyped donors, around 81% belonged to the genetic ancestry cluster associated with self-reported Caucasian donors. All discovery cohort repertoires had been generated using a single sequencing platform.

Library method: the immunoSEQ multiplex PCR assay. For the multiplex PCR, a mixture combining 60 forward primers for TCR Vbeta segments and 13 reverse primers for TCR Jbeta segments was used. The CDR3 region of rearranged TCR beta genes was amplified from genomic DNA by a multiplex PCR assay. The Illumina HiSeq System was used to sequence the amplified TCR beta libraries as 87-base-pair reads. Per the original workflow: A later analysis counted tens of millions of unique TCR beta chains across the 550 to 700 repertoires, and 9.5 million to 11 million of these chains were shared by at least two donors. To remove PCR and sequencing errors, raw reads were error-corrected and collapsed into unique sequences using a nearest-neighbor algorithm that merged closely related sequences. V, D and J gene segments were assigned by aligning CDR3 sequences to IMGT reference sequences. For a sequence to be retained, a match of at least six nucleotides was required to both a V gene segment and a J gene segment. A rearrangement was called productive if the CDR3 had no stop codons and remained in frame with V and J, and every other rearrangement was called non-productive. CDR3 was defined according to IMGT convention as the region running from the second conserved V-encoded cysteine to the conserved J-encoded phenylalanine. In an earlier analysis of just under 600 of the donors, sequences lacking an unambiguous match to a single V gene segment were excluded. In an earlier analysis of roughly 600 of the donors, a V segment was called functional when productive rearrangements were above 56.7%, and segregating when the standard deviation between donors exceeded 5%. A statistical classification framework was developed to diagnose cytomegalovirus status using the catalog of TCR beta chain sequences. In a later analysis, V and J genes were assigned by comparing TCR nucleotide sequences against IMGT/GENE-DB human TR gene sequences. The TCRdist pipeline was used in a later analysis to assign CDR3 sequences and most-parsimonious VDJ recombination scenarios. In a later analysis, each TCR beta chain was defined by its CDR3 amino acid sequence together with its V-gene family, and reads without a unique V-gene family were excluded. In a later analysis, around 600 highly shared, low-generation-probability nucleotide sequences were removed to address suspected cross-contamination and a sequencing artifact. In a later analysis, a clonal expansion index was calculated for each public chain from normalized within-repertoire ranks of inferred template counts. Generation probabilities in a later analysis came from a VDJ recombination model fitted to out-of-frame rearrangements, and those results were checked against IGoR. In a later analysis, hypergeometric tests were used to score TCR-TCR, TCR-HLA and TCR-CMV co-occurrence, with a repertoire-size bias correction applied to TCR pairs. In a later analysis, false discovery rates were estimated by permuting HLA or CMV assignments 20 times. A later analysis grouped co-occurring TCRs with DBSCAN, adding TCRdist sequence similarity when clustering within HLA-allele-positive subsets. Repertoires with fewer than 30,000 or more than 120,000 public chains were left out of co-occurrence clustering, as were four to six repertoires with anomalous nucleotide sharing. TCRdb limited this immuneACCESS table to in-frame rearrangements with V and J called. A share of clones is missing; checked studies link under half to unresolved V genes, and the rest is unexplained. D and trimming come from the DNA, and the V and J calls and clone size come from that table. This sample holds approximately 160,000 clones; roughly 70% were observed only once. Approximately 2.8% of the sample comes from the top ten.

The cohort consisted of 666 healthy bone marrow donors. At the time of sampling, every cohort member was nominally healthy, though immune exposures that went unrecorded were likely present. The donor tested CMV seropositive and was one of the 289 seropositive cohort members. Every donor gave a peripheral blood sample, and the peripheral blood mononuclear cells from that sample were used for TCR beta sequencing. The Qiagen DNeasy Blood Extraction Kit was used to extract genomic DNA from the blood cell samples. Points on this clone: What antigen it recognizes has not been identified. Base qualities were left out, and no much larger clone turns up one base away.

What the research found in general, with its limitations: In both the original and validation cohorts, the classifier was reported to diagnose cytomegalovirus status with high specificity and sensitivity. Correlated functional status among segregating V segments might reflect linkage disequilibrium, but an unknown experimental factor could not be ruled out. According to a later analysis, parvovirus B19, influenza, CMV and Epstein-Barr virus appeared linked to several top co-occurrence clusters. Assigning TCR associations to individual alleles was difficult when HLA alleles, especially DR and DQ, strongly co-occurred. A further reported finding was that TCR beta sequences accurately predicted the HLA-A and HLA-B alleles for most subjects in the first cohort. The cohort was sequenced for TCR beta chains only, and without alpha or paired-chain data the features that could be detected were limited. In a later analysis, most CMV-associated TCR beta chains were found to appear HLA-restricted, with HLA associations seemingly driven largely by CMV exposure. A later genetic analysis reported fewer N-insertions in productive TCRs among donors in an Asian-associated ancestry cluster than the roughly 690-donor mean. The only immune exposure information available for the cohort was CMV serostatus. A few of the identified cytomegalovirus-associated TCR beta chains were confirmed in vitro to be specific for cytomegalovirus antigens. The sequencing pipeline was judged likely to have produced a cluster of highly shared sequence variants as a technical artifact. Because HLA typing was missing for some donors at each locus, association tests included only the typed subset. In a later analysis, the rate of TCR association differed among HLA loci, with DRB1 alleles having the most associated TCRs and HLA-C alleles having the fewest. An association between a missense DCLRE1C variant and V-gene and J-gene trimming of TCR beta chains was found in a later genetic analysis and replicated in an independent cohort. Most TCR sequences were seen in very few donors, while some public TCRs were found in many individuals. In a later analysis, HLA-associated TCR beta chains showed more clonal expansion and lower generation probabilities than non-associated chains that were equally common. In an earlier analysis of around 600 of the donors, most TCR beta V segments appeared in productive rearrangements about 90% or about 30% of the time, broadly matching IMGT annotations. Because counts were too low, around 17 rarely observed V segments, including chromosome 9 orphons, were left out of the earlier analysis of over 550 of the donors. A total of fewer than 200 TCR beta chains were listed by the study as associated with cytomegalovirus. Sequencing depth was assumed to be roughly uniform across donors in the presence/absence analyses, though that assumption may not hold. Specific HLA alleles were associated with 18,000 or so TCR beta sequences at a false discovery rate of 0.05 in a later analysis. The authors suggested that the approach could potentially be extended to other disease states and immunological phenotypes.

What was sequenced was PBMCs. The receptor comes from a middle-aged woman in good health and CMV-seropositive.

The DNA sequence is TGTGCCAGCAGTCCCCACTCCGGGACAGGGTCTTACGAGCAGTACTTC. Translated, it reads CASSPHSGTGSYEQYF. The sequence joins TRBV28 to TRBJ2-5, with TRBD1 identical over 9 junction bases. The J call is doubtful: the DNA matches TRBJ2-7 better. As encoded in the germline V gene, CDR1 is MDHEN while CDR2 is SYDVKM. Measured from the cysteine to the phenylalanine, the CDR3 is 16 residues long. CDR3 DNA is the only sequence kept; it has 48 bases, read in frame from the first base.